This record concerns one T cell receptor (beta chain) sequence. Its antigen remains unknown. This entry comes from a study of T cell responses to AZD1222 COVID-19 vaccine. Clones were sequenced by immunoSEQ multiplex PCR, and TCRdb holds only the in-frame ones, with some missing. The sample consists of 100,000 to 130,000 clones, roughly 90% of them appearing once. Study-level findings and limits: Unmutated variant regions are reportedly the target of nearly half of TCRs that are spike-specific. Spike-specific TCR breadth and depth rose after two AZD1222 doses. Only a handful of AZD1222 recipients, several in all, had baseline seropositivity. Regions 160-218 and 743-854 dominated among vaccine-associated CD4 TCRs spanning spike.

The CDR3 loop spans 14 amino acids. The V segment lost 3 bases and the J segment 5 bases; nucleotides outside the gene matches: 4. Germline assignment: CDR1 KGHDR and CDR2 SFDVKD. The sample in question was peripheral blood, obtained on day 0 of AZD1222 vaccination. This TCR was sampled from an adult in good health. The chain is built from TRBV24-1 and TRBJ1-1, with TRBD1 matching over 8 bases. The CDR3 sequence: CATSDPGGTTEAFF. The CDR3 DNA follows: TGTGCCACCAGTGATCCAGGGGGCACTACTGAAGCTTTCTTT.